The 27 T cell receptor beta chains listed next were all sequenced from one sample in a study of shared clonotypes between healthy human individuals. CD45RO negativity and positive selection for CCR7 defined naive CD8 cells, a population that excluded terminally differentiated effector memory CD45RA+ cells. The assay was immunoSEQ multiplex PCR, and TCRdb's table has in-frame clones only and misses some. The sample comprises about 2 million clones, around 96% of which are singletons, and 0.9% to 1.5% rests with the top ten. Sequencing was carried out using naive CD8+ T cells sorted from blood. These receptors all come from a man younger than 30 in good health.

The chain recombines TRBV6-1 with TRBJ2-3; tentative D call: TRBD2 (6 bases). Germline loops: CDR1 MNHNS, CDR2 SASEGT. CDR3 size: 16 residues. V dropped 2 bases and J dropped 7 bases, with 19 bases sitting between them. The CDR3 region is CASSERSRGVVNTQYF. CDR3 DNA: TGTGCCAGCAGTGAACGATCGCGGGGAGTAGTTAATACGCAGTATTTT.

This clone was counted a single time. The chain uses TRBV27 and TRBJ2-1; 10 positions agree with TRBD1. Per the germline V gene, CDR1 is MNHEY and CDR2 is SMNVEV (reference sequence). With V trimmed by 2 bases and J by 8 bases, 3 bases remained unmatched. The CDR3 is 14 residues long. For the CDR3, the DNA is TGTGCCAGCAGTTTAGGGGACAGGGGCGATGAGCAGTTCTTC. Translating it yields CASSLGDRGDEQFF.

The J gene is TRBJ2-1, the V gene TRBV10-1; D remains unclear. This CDR3 contains 17 residues. Trimming removed 7 bases at V and 8 bases at J, with 27 bases between. Germline values: CDR1 WNHNN, CDR2 SYGVQD (reference sequence). The CDR3 nucleotides are TGCGCCAGCAAAGCGTCGAGTCTCGGCTGGGTGTTCGATGAGCAGTTCTTC. Translating gives CASKASSLGWVFDEQFF.

The chain links TRBV7-9 to TRBJ2-7; 14 bases map to TRBD2. Losses at the gene ends were 5 bases for V and 2 bases for J; bases not matched to a gene: 5. The germline V gene encodes CDR1 SEHNR and CDR2 FQNEAQ (reference sequence). The CDR3 is 16 amino acids. CDR3 DNA: TGTGCCAGCAGCCCGGGACTAGCGGGAGCCCCCTACGAGCAGTACTTC. Encoded protein: CASSPGLAGAPYEQYF.

Regarding this clone: Other nucleotide sequences in the sample specify the same CDR3. The V and J genes are TRBV4-1 and TRBJ2-7; tentatively, D is TRBD1 (5 bases). V shed 0 bases and J shed 2 bases, with 8 bases lying between them. This CDR3 spans 14 amino acids. Germline CDR1 reads MGHRA; CDR2 reads YSYEKL. For the CDR3, the DNA is TGCGCCAGCAGCCAAGATAGGGGCCCCTACGAGCAGTACTTC. Its translation: CASSQDRGPYEQYF.

This chain joins TRBV4-3 and TRBJ2-7; weak D call: TRBD2 (6 bases). Germline V gives CDR1 LGHNA, CDR2 YSLEER. V was clipped by 2 bases and J by 7 bases, with 21 bases between them. CDR3 length equals 16 residues. CDR3: CASSQSVGGTPGEQYF. The CDR3 DNA reads TGCGCCAGCAGCCAAAGCGTCGGCGGGACCCCGGGGGAGCAGTACTTC.

J is TRBJ2-5 and V is TRBV6-5; D is uncertain. In germline, CDR1 is MNHEY, CDR2 SVGAGI. Trimming took 4 bases from V and 3 from J, leaving 9 bases between them. The CDR3 is 13 amino acids. CDR3 in DNA: TGTGCCAGCAGTTCGATCCCAGAAGAGACCCAGTACTTC. Protein: CASSSIPEETQYF.

The CDR3 here is CASSSRTVLSNQPQHF. The CDR3 DNA follows: TGTGCCAGCAGTTCAAGGACAGTCCTTAGCAATCAGCCCCAGCATTTT. The chain is built from TRBV28 and TRBJ1-5, with D perhaps matching TRBD1 (6 bases). Germline V gene lookup returns CDR1 MDHEN and CDR2 SYDVKM. V shed 4 bases and J shed 0 bases, with 13 bases lying between them. This CDR3 comprises 16 residues.

The J gene is TRBJ2-2, the V gene TRBV7-9; tentative D call: TRBD1 (6 bases). The CDR3 is 15 amino acids. V was trimmed by 5 bases and J by 6 bases, leaving 16 bases between them. Germline V gene lookup returns CDR1 SEHNR and CDR2 FQNEAQ (reference sequence). The CDR3, as DNA: TGTGCCAGCAGCCCCCCACAGGGTACCGCCGGGGAGCTGTTTTTT. Translating gives CASSPPQGTAGELFF.

This clone was found once. The same CDR3 arises from other DNA sequences in this sample as well. The chain links TRBV30 to TRBJ1-2, with 8 bases identical to TRBD1. Losses at the gene ends were 5 bases for V and 5 bases for J; bases not matched to a gene: 1. In germline, CDR1 is GTSNPN, CDR2 SVGIG (reference sequence). The CDR3 extends over 11 amino acids. The CDR3 reads CAWDRGYGYTF. The CDR3 DNA follows: TGTGCCTGGGACAGGGGTTATGGCTACACCTTC. Supplemented by reference TRBV30 and TRBJ1-2, the full variable domain reads SQTIHQWPATLVQPVGSPLSLECTVEGTSNPNLYWYRQAAGRGLQLLFYSVGIGQISSEVPQNLSASRPQDRQFILSSKKLLLSDSGFYLCAWDRGYGYTFGSGTRLTVV.

The V gene is TRBV2, the J gene TRBJ1-1, with D unclear. Trimming took 8 bases from V and 5 from J, leaving 12 bases between them. CDR1 is SNHLY, CDR2 FYNNEI, per germline. The CDR3 is made up of 12 amino acids. The DNA for the CDR3 is TGTGCCAGCGGGAGCTCTTTGACTGAAGCTTTCTTT. It translates to CASGSSLTEAFF.

The chain links TRBV10-1 to TRBJ2-2; no clear D gene. V lost 0 bases to trimming and J lost 3 bases, with 5 bases between them. This CDR3 contains 14 residues. The germline gives CDR1 WNHNN, CDR2 SYGVQD (reference sequence). CDR3 residues: CASSESMDTGELFF. In DNA form, the CDR3 reads TGCGCCAGCAGTGAGTCGATGGACACCGGGGAGCTGTTTTTT.

The rearrangement joins TRBV2 to TRBJ1-3; D not certain. The CDR3 contains 14 residues. The V gene's germline CDR1 is SNHLY and CDR2 FYNNEI. The V gene lost 6 bases and the J gene lost 0 bases, with 9 bases spanning the gap. The CDR3 coding sequence is TGTGCCAGCAGCGGCGACCCCTCTGGAAACACCATATATTTT. Residues: CASSGDPSGNTIYF.

The chain has TRBV29-1 and TRBJ2-3; TRBD2 aligns across 9 bases. Germline loops: CDR1 SQVTM, CDR2 ANQGSEA. The V segment lost 8 bases and the J segment 2 bases; nucleotides outside the gene matches: 8. The CDR3 contains 14 residues. CDR3: CSCVAGAHTDTQYF. The CDR3 DNA reads TGCAGCTGCGTAGCGGGGGCCCACACAGATACGCAGTATTTT.

In this sample, this clone turned up once. This chain links TRBV21-1 with TRBJ2-7; the tabulated D call, TRBD1, remains unverified against the DNA. TRBV21-1 is flagged as a pseudogene. This CDR3 region has 14 residues. CDR3 sequence reads: CASSKGQVPMEQYF. The CDR3 bases are TGTGCCAGCAGCAAAGGACAGGTTCCGATGGAGCAGTACTTC.

Concerning this clone itself: This sample also contains other DNA sequences that code for the same CDR3. The J gene is TRBJ2-7, the V gene TRBV6-5, with a tentative D call TRBD1 (6 bases). CDR1 and CDR2 from the germline V gene are MNHEY and SVGAGI. This CDR3 comprises 12 residues. The V and J ends lost 2 bases and 5 bases respectively, with 7 bases between them. The CDR3: CASSYGGHEQYF. CDR3 DNA: TGTGCCAGCAGTTACGGGGGCCACGAGCAGTACTTC.

The V and J genes are TRBV28 and TRBJ2-2; 10 bases align to TRBD2. This CDR3 region has 15 residues. The germline V gene has CDR1 MDHEN and CDR2 SYDVKM. V shed 8 bases and J 5 bases; nucleotides not matched to a gene: 8. The CDR3 loop is CASLGAGGRTGELFF. The CDR3, as DNA: TGTGCCAGCCTGGGAGCGGGGGGGCGGACCGGGGAGCTGTTTTTT. Drawing the rest from reference TRBV28 and TRBJ2-2, the complete variable domain is DVKVTQSSRYLVKRTGEKVFLECVQDMDHENMFWYRQDPGLGLRLIYFSYDVKMKEKGDIPEGYSVSREKKERFSLILESASTNQTSMYLCASLGAGGRTGELFFGEGSRLTVL.

V usage is TRBV5-8 and J usage is TRBJ2-4; D unclear. V was clipped by 4 bases and J by 5 bases, with 1 base between them. Germline CDR1 reads SGHTS; CDR2 reads YDEGEE. The CDR3 loop spans 10 amino acids. The CDR3 coding sequence is TGTGCCAGCAGCGAAAACATTCAGTACTTC. It is translated as CASSENIQYF.

V usage is TRBV28 and J usage is TRBJ1-5, with a weak D call TRBD1 (5 bases). Germline CDR1 MDHEN, CDR2 SYDVKM. The CDR3 runs to 17 residues. Trimming took 5 bases from V and 0 from J, leaving 17 bases between them. CDR3 protein: CASSPRDGGNSNQPQHF. In DNA, the CDR3 is TGTGCCAGCAGTCCCCGGGACGGAGGGAATAGCAATCAGCCCCAGCATTTT.

The chain uses TRBV25-1 and TRBJ2-6; D perhaps matches TRBD1 (6 bases). This CDR3 spans 16 amino acids. Germline V gene data show CDR1 as MGHDK and CDR2 as SYGVNS. With 2 bases removed from V and 0 bases from J, the gap between germline ends came to 8 bases. The DNA of the CDR3 is TGTGCCAGCAGTGAACCCAGGGGCTCTGGGGCCAACGTCCTGACTTTC. This codes for CASSEPRGSGANVLTF.

CDR3 loop: CASSLDLSSGPYEQYF. The CDR3 DNA reads as TGTGCCAGCAGCTTAGACCTCTCTAGTGGGCCCTACGAGCAGTACTTC. V gene TRBV7-2 combines with J gene TRBJ2-7; no clear D. This CDR3 is built from 16 residues. V was shortened by 1 base and J by 2 bases, with 15 bases between the two germline ends. Germline lookup yields CDR1 SGHTA and CDR2 FQGNSA.

This chain uses TRBV6-6 with TRBJ2-7, with TRBD1 matching 7 bases. CDR3 size: 13 residues. Germline V lookup: CDR1 MNHNY, CDR2 SVGAGI (reference sequence). J was trimmed by 7 bases and V by 6 bases; bases with no gene match: 9. This CDR3 reads CASSIKGGEEQYF. CDR3 sequence (DNA): TGTGCCAGCAGCATTAAAGGGGGCGAAGAGCAGTACTTC.

The chain recombines TRBV5-4 with TRBJ1-1, with TRBD1 identical over 9 bases. Germline CDR1 is SGHNT and CDR2 is YYREEE (reference sequence). The J segment lost 5 bases and the V segment lost 4 bases, leaving 6 bases of the junction unmatched. This CDR3 comprises 14 residues. The CDR3, as DNA: TGTGCCAGCAGCGCAAGGGACAGGGTAACTGAAGCTTTCTTT. Residues: CASSARDRVTEAFF.

On this clone itself: The junction differs from germline at one of its ends, possibly a read error. V is TRBV7-7 and J is TRBJ2-3, with D unclear. Germline V gives CDR1 SSHAT, CDR2 FNYEAQ (reference sequence). The CDR3 has 14 amino acids. CDR3 nucleotides: TGTGCTAGCAGCGAATTAAGGGATACAGATACGCAGTATTTT. It encodes CASSELRDTDTQYF.

V gene TRBV11-3 combines with J gene TRBJ2-2; D is ambiguous. CDR1 and CDR2 from the germline V gene are SGHNT and YENEEA. V dropped 4 bases and J dropped 3 bases, with 3 bases sitting between them. The CDR3 loop spans 12 amino acids. The CDR3 DNA reads as TGTGCCAGCAGCTCTTACACCGGGGAGCTGTTTTTT. It yields the protein CASSSYTGELFF.

The chain links TRBV30 to TRBJ1-6, with TRBD1 as a possible D gene (5 bases). Germline CDR1 and CDR2: GTSNPN and SVGIG (reference sequence). V was trimmed by 4 bases and J by 4 bases, leaving 11 bases between them. CDR3 length equals 14 residues. CDR3 loop: CAWTLDTYNSPLHF. The CDR3 DNA follows: TGTGCCTGGACCTTGGACACTTATAATTCACCCCTCCACTTT.

As to this clone: Other DNA variants within this sample encode the same CDR3. CDR3 nucleotide sequence: TGTGCCAGCAGCGTAGCTGGGGGAAACACTGAAGCTTTCTTT. Amino acids: CASSVAGGNTEAFF. V gene TRBV9 combines with J gene TRBJ1-1, with a possible D match to TRBD1 (5 bases). This CDR3 has 14 amino acids. Germline CDR1 and CDR2: SGDLS and YYNGEE. Trimming removed 0 bases from V and 2 bases from J, with 8 bases in between. Using reference TRBV9 and TRBJ1-1 for the parts outside the CDR3, the full variable domain is DSGVTQTPKHLITATGQRVTLRCSPRSGDLSVYWYQQSLDQGLQFLIQYYNGEERAKGNILERFSAQQFPDLHSELNLSSLELGDSALYFCASSVAGGNTEAFFGQGTRLTVV.